Presented here are 16 T cell receptor beta chains from one specimen sequenced in a study of blood T cell repertoires in COVID-19 (dated by TCRdb to the early 2020s). The method behind the library was the immunoSEQ multiplex PCR assay. TCRdb re-hosts the immuneACCESS table, in-frame sequences only. Its copies lack some clones; in the studies checked, an unresolved V gene accounts for under half of them, and the cause for the rest is not known. This sample is represented by about 140,000 clones; 65% to 85% of them were singletons. The ten largest clones take up approximately 5.3% of the sample. Sample: PBMCs or T cells enriched from blood (not recorded which). Receptor source: an older man who had been exposed to COVID-19.

This sequence joins TRBV5-1 and TRBJ1-4; TRBD1 matches 8 bases. The trim removed 3 bases at V and 8 bases at J, leaving 6 bases unmatched. Per the germline V gene, CDR1 is SGHRS and CDR2 is YFSETQ. CDR3 length: 14 residues. CDR3 sequence (DNA): TGCGCCAGCAGCTCCACAGGGGGTTGGGAAAAACTGTTTTTT. Amino acid sequence: CASSSTGGWEKLFF. Filled out from reference TRBV5-1 and TRBJ1-4, the complete variable domain reads KAGVTQTPRYLIKTRGQQVTLSCSPISGHRSVSWYQQTPGQGLQFLFEYFSETQRNKGNFPGRFSGRQFSNSRSEMNVSTLELGDSALYLCASSSTGGWEKLFFGSGTQLSVL.

V gene TRBV7-9 combines with J gene TRBJ2-2, with D unclear. CDR1 SEHNR and CDR2 FQNEAQ come from the germline V gene (reference sequence). The CDR3 runs to 12 residues. Trimming pared 8 bases from V and 6 bases from J, leaving 10 bases between. The CDR3 protein is CASGLGPGELFF. The CDR3 DNA reads TGTGCCAGCGGGCTCGGCCCCGGGGAGCTGTTTTTT.

The chain links TRBV19 to TRBJ2-3; 12 bases line up with TRBD2. V lost 4 bases and J lost 6; bases outside the gene matches: 5. Germline assignment: CDR1 LNHDA and CDR2 SQIVND (reference sequence). There are 15 residues in the CDR3. The DNA of the CDR3 is TGTGCCAGTAGTAATCCTAGCGGGAGGGTGGATACGCAGTATTTT. Translation gives CASSNPSGRVDTQYF.

The genes are TRBV5-6 and TRBJ2-7; perhaps TRBD1 as D (5 bases). Germline CDR1 is SGHDT and CDR2 is YYEEEE. V lost 3 bases and J lost 3, with 16 bases in between. The CDR3 has 15 amino acids. The CDR3 loop is CASSSPALRGYEQYF. The CDR3 DNA sequence: TGTGCCAGCAGCTCACCGGCCTTAAGGGGCTACGAGCAGTACTTC.

J is TRBJ1-6 and V is TRBV7-2; D unclear. From germline, CDR1 is SGHTA and CDR2 FQGNSA. V dropped 5 bases and J dropped 0 bases, with 11 bases sitting between them. The length of the CDR3 is 16 residues. The chain's CDR3 is CASSDAERSYNSPLHF. The CDR3 coding sequence is TGTGCCAGCAGCGACGCGGAGCGCTCCTATAATTCACCCCTCCACTTT.

V usage is TRBV30 and J usage is TRBJ2-7; weak D call: TRBD1 (6 bases). Trimming took off 2 bases at V and 0 bases at J, with 14 bases between the two ends. The germline gives CDR1 GTSNPN, CDR2 SVGIG (reference sequence). This CDR3 spans 15 amino acids. The DNA of the CDR3 is TGTGCCTGGAGTTACGGACAGCCCACCTCCTACGAGCAGTACTTC. It is translated as CAWSYGQPTSYEQYF.

V and J are TRBV5-6 and TRBJ2-3, with 8 bases identical to TRBD2. Looked up from germline, CDR1 is SGHDT and CDR2 is YYEEEE. The CDR3 totals 15 residues. The trim removed 1 base at V and 3 bases at J, leaving 4 bases unmatched. CDR3 protein: CASSLTGLGTDTQYF. In nucleotides, the CDR3 is TGTGCCAGCAGCTTGACGGGACTAGGAACAGATACGCAGTATTTT.

The chain combines TRBV9 with TRBJ2-3, with 10 bases that match TRBD2. Germline V gives CDR1 SGDLS, CDR2 YYNGEE. The CDR3 consists of 17 residues. V lost 4 bases and J lost 3; bases outside the gene matches: 11. The CDR3 sequence: CASSPGLPTSGTDTQYF. The CDR3 DNA sequence: TGTGCCAGCAGCCCGGGCTTACCGACTAGCGGGACAGATACGCAGTATTTT.

The CDR3, as DNA: TGCGCCAGCAGCTTTGAAGGGACAGCCTATGGCTACACCTTC. Its translation: CASSFEGTAYGYTF. The chain uses TRBV5-1 and TRBJ1-2; TRBD1 agrees at 7 bases. J lost 4 bases, V lost 2 bases, and 5 bases had no gene match. From germline, CDR1 is SGHRS and CDR2 YFSETQ. The CDR3 spans 14 residues.

This CDR3 is CASSETAVSSYEQYF. The CDR3 coding sequence is TGTGCCAGCAGTGAAACAGCGGTTAGCTCCTACGAGCAGTACTTC. V gene TRBV2 combines with J gene TRBJ2-7; D is perhaps TRBD2 (5 bases). The CDR3 extends over 15 amino acids. The V gene's germline CDR1 is SNHLY and CDR2 FYNNEI. Trimming took 2 bases from V and 0 from J, leaving 11 bases between them.

The V call is TRBV11-2, the J call TRBJ1-1; D gene ambiguous. Deletions cut 5 bases from V and 4 bases from J, with 11 bases between. CDR3 size: 13 residues. Germline lookup yields CDR1 SGHAT and CDR2 FQNNGV. The CDR3 DNA reads TGTGCCAGCAGCGAAGCTGGTCCCACTGAAGCTTTCTTT. Translated, it gives CASSEAGPTEAFF.

This clone turned up a few times. V is TRBV18 and J is TRBJ1-2; 10 bases agree with TRBD1. Germline CDR1 and CDR2: KGHSH and LQKENI. V dropped 6 bases and J dropped 7; count of bases not matched to a gene: 8. The CDR3 runs to 14 residues. The DNA for the CDR3 is TGTGCCAGCTCGCCGGGACAGGGGCTGTTTGGCTACACCTTC. Amino acid sequence: CASSPGQGLFGYTF.

V gene TRBV29-1 combines with J gene TRBJ1-4; D uncertain. Trimming left V 2 bases short and J 6 bases short, with 16 bases between. Germline V CDR1 and CDR2: SQVTM, ANQGSEA. The CDR3 sequence is 15 residues long. The CDR3 region is CSVERLHKKDEKLFF. CDR3 sequence (DNA): TGCAGCGTTGAAAGATTGCACAAGAAAGATGAAAAACTGTTTTTT.

The J gene is TRBJ2-7, the V gene TRBV5-6; 9 bases align to TRBD2. Losses at the gene ends were 3 bases for V and 2 bases for J; bases not matched to a gene: 9. This CDR3 comprises 16 residues. The germline gives CDR1 SGHDT, CDR2 YYEEEE. The CDR3 DNA reads as TGTGCCAGCAGCTATGGTCCCGCTAGCGGGGCCTACGAGCAGTACTTC. Encoded protein: CASSYGPASGAYEQYF.

V is TRBV29-1 and J is TRBJ2-1; D perhaps matches TRBD2 (6 bases). This CDR3 region has 15 residues. Germline V gene lookup returns CDR1 SQVTM and CDR2 ANQGSEA. V lost 3 bases and J 2 bases, leaving 14 bases between the germline ends. Here the CDR3 DNA reads TGCAGCGTTGATGGGGGGACTTTGCCCTACAATGAGCAGTTCTTC. This encodes CSVDGGTLPYNEQFF.

The V gene is TRBV19, the J gene TRBJ1-3; D may be TRBD1 (5 bases). CDR3 length: 14 residues. V gave up 6 bases and J gave up 1 base, with 10 bases separating them. From germline, CDR1 is LNHDA and CDR2 SQIVND (reference sequence). The CDR3 nucleotides are TGTGCCAGTAGGGGGCTCCCTTCTGGAAACACCATATATTTT. This encodes CASRGLPSGNTIYF.